A single sample gave rise to the 30 T cell receptor beta chains below, sequenced in a study of blood T cells in healthy people across ages. The authors ran a second PCR of 7 to 11 cycles using a sample-barcoded 5' primer and a J-beta primer mix. One entry per CDR3 protein, called by TCRdb with MiXCR from the 5' RACE reads. The sample lists 1.5 million to 2 million distinct CDR3 sequences, approximately 30% occurring once. Specimen: blood. These receptors all come from a young woman in good health.

The chain carries TRBV15 and TRBJ2-1; TRBD2 agrees at 8 bases. The CDR3 covers 16 residues. Losses at the gene ends were 6 bases for V and 0 bases for J; bases not matched to a gene: 7. Germline CDR1 reads LNHNV; CDR2 reads YYDKDF (reference sequence). CDR3 nucleotide sequence: TGTGCCACCAGGGGACTAGATGACTTCTCCTACAATGAGCAGTTCTTC. Residues: CATRGLDDFSYNEQFF.

Comment on this clonotype: One end of the junction is discordant with germline, which a read error may explain. The chain combines TRBV9 with TRBJ1-3; D remains ambiguous. Germline CDR1 and CDR2: SGDLS and YYNGEE. This CDR3 has 17 residues. The CDR3 region has the DNA TGTGCCAGCAGCTCAAGAGGTGGAGGCCACTCTGGAAGCACCATATATTTT. This codes for CASSSRGGGHSGSTIYF.

This clonotype has only a few counts. The chain is built from TRBV5-1 and TRBJ2-7, with D perhaps matching TRBD1 (5 bases). With 0 bases removed from V and 1 base from J, the gap between germline ends came to 14 bases. The germline CDR1 and CDR2 sequences are SGHRS and YFSETQ. CDR3 length: 16 residues. As DNA, the CDR3 is TGCGCCAGCAGCTTGGAGGGCAGGGTCCGATCCTACGAGCAGTACTTC. Amino acids: CASSLEGRVRSYEQYF.

In its sample, this clonotype was seen a few times. The chain is built from TRBV2 and TRBJ2-4; D is perhaps TRBD2 (5 bases). This CDR3 spans 11 amino acids. V was shortened by 8 bases and J by 13 bases, with 15 bases between the two germline ends. In germline, CDR1 is SNHLY, CDR2 FYNNEI. The CDR3 reads CASSLAEEQYF. The CDR3 DNA reads as TGTGCCAGCTCTCTAGCAGAGGAGCAGTACTTC. Based on the CDR3 plus reference TRBV2 and TRBJ2-4, the full variable domain is EPEVTQTPSHQVTQMGQEVILRCVPISNHLYFYWYRQILGQKVEFLVSFYNNEISEKSEIFDDQFSVERPDGSNFTLKIRSTKLEDSAMYFCASSLAEEQYFGAGTRLSVL.

This clonotype was counted only a few times. The genes are TRBV3-1 and TRBJ1-2; D unclear. This CDR3 has 14 residues. Trimming pared 1 base from V and 4 bases from J, leaving 10 bases between. Germline lookup yields CDR1 LGHDT and CDR2 YNNKEL (reference sequence). The CDR3 sequence: CASSQVAGSYGYTF. The CDR3 nucleotides are TGTGCCAGCAGCCAAGTTGCCGGATCCTATGGCTACACCTTC.

This clonotype showed up just a few times. The rearrangement links TRBV20-1 to TRBJ2-5, with 8 bases fitting TRBD1. The CDR3 has 15 amino acids. Germline V gives CDR1 DFQATT, CDR2 SNEGSKA (reference sequence). Trimming cost V 6 bases and J 2 bases; bases outside gene matches: 11. In nucleotides, the CDR3 is TGCAGTGCCCAAATCTCAGACAGGGGACAAGAGACCCAGTACTTC. Amino acid sequence: CSAQISDRGQETQYF.

V gene TRBV5-1 combines with J gene TRBJ1-6, with D possibly TRBD1 on 5 matching bases. Germline lookup yields CDR1 SGHRS and CDR2 YFSETQ. Trimming removed 0 bases from V and 8 bases from J, with 18 bases in between. This CDR3 spans 17 amino acids. CDR3 loop: CASSLESGGLSYSPLHF. CDR3 nucleotides: TGCGCCAGCAGCTTGGAGTCGGGGGGACTCTCGTATTCACCCCTCCACTTT.

This clonotype occurred a few times. The chain is built from TRBV19 and TRBJ2-1; 12 positions match TRBD2. V dropped 5 bases and J dropped 6; count of bases not matched to a gene: 5. The CDR3 is 15 amino acids. Germline V gene sequence: CDR1 LNHDA, CDR2 SQIVND (reference sequence). CDR3 protein: CASSVRTSGTNEQFF. CDR3 in DNA: TGTGCCAGTAGTGTAAGGACTAGCGGGACCAATGAGCAGTTCTTC. The full variable domain, rest sourced from reference TRBV19 and TRBJ2-1, is DGGITQSPKYLFRKEGQNVTLSCEQNLNHDAMYWYRQDPGQGLRLIYYSQIVNDFQKGDIAEGYSVSREKKESFPLTVTSAQKNPTAFYLCASSVRTSGTNEQFFGPGTRLTVL.

This clonotype was found many times. CDR3 loop: CASSEYRGKDTQYF. In nucleotides, the CDR3 is TGTGCCAGCAGTGAATACCGGGGGAAAGATACGCAGTATTTT. This chain connects TRBV25-1 to TRBJ2-3; possibly TRBD2 for D (6 bases). V gave up 0 bases and J gave up 5 bases, with 9 bases separating them. The CDR3 runs 14 residues. Looked up from germline, CDR1 is MGHDK and CDR2 is SYGVNS.

This clonotype showed up many times. The rearrangement uses TRBV12-3 or TRBV12-4 and TRBJ2-5; TRBD1 is a possible D gene (6 bases). The J call could be wrong; TRBJ2-7 is a better fit for the DNA end. The CDR3 is 13 amino acids. CDR3 in amino acids: CASSAPRGSEQYF. CDR3 nucleotide sequence: TGTGCCAGCAGTGCACCCAGGGGATCCGAGCAGTACTTC.

The genes are TRBV29-1 and TRBJ1-1; maybe TRBD1 (5 bases). V was pared by 7 bases and J by 6 bases, with 18 bases between. The CDR3 covers 13 residues. CDR1 and CDR2 (germline): SQVTM, ANQGSEA. The CDR3, as DNA: TGCAGCGCTCGGATGCGGGCAGGGCCTGAAGCTTTCTTT. Translated: CSARMRAGPEAFF.

V and J are TRBV5-1 and TRBJ2-2; 9 bases are shared with TRBD1. CDR1 and CDR2 (germline): SGHRS, YFSETQ. J was trimmed by 6 bases and V by 4 bases; bases with no gene match: 10. The CDR3 covers 16 residues. Here the CDR3 DNA reads TGCGCCAGCAGCCCGGGACAGGGAATGTCGGCCGGGGAGCTGTTTTTT. Translated, it gives CASSPGQGMSAGELFF.

The chain couples TRBV20-1 to TRBJ2-4, with D unclear. The DNA end favors TRBJ2-7, so the J call may be wrong. CDR3 length: 14 amino acids. Germline-derived CDR1 and CDR2 are DFQATT and SNEGSKA (reference sequence). CDR3 region: CSAPFRLEGYEQYF. As DNA, the CDR3 is TGCAGTGCTCCCTTCAGACTGGAAGGGTACGAGCAGTACTTC.

In this sample, this clonotype turned up a few times. V gene TRBV27 combines with J gene TRBJ2-7; unclear D gene. Germline values: CDR1 MNHEY, CDR2 SMNVEV (reference sequence). V lost 6 bases, J lost 4 bases, and 16 bases lay in between. The CDR3 runs to 14 residues. CDR3 amino acids: CASRASPTTYEQYF. The CDR3 DNA is TGTGCCAGCAGAGCGAGCCCTACAACGTACGAGCAGTACTTC.

The chain uses TRBV6-2 or TRBV6-3 and TRBJ2-1, with D tentatively TRBD2 (5 bases). The V and J ends lost 5 bases and 5 bases respectively, with 25 bases between them. The germline gives CDR1 MNHEY, CDR2 SVGEGT. The CDR3 extends over 18 amino acids. CDR3 in DNA: TGTGCCAGCAGTCATAATCTCGGACTCGACCGATTACACAATGAGCAGTTCTTC. As protein: CASSHNLGLDRLHNEQFF.

The table lists this clonotype with many counts. The V and J genes are TRBV10-3 and TRBJ2-7; tentatively, D is TRBD1 (5 bases). Germline CDR1 ENHRY, CDR2 SYGVKD. The CDR3 is 13 residues long. V was pared by 4 bases and J by 3 bases, with 10 bases between. The CDR3 nucleotides read TGTGCCATCAGTGCCGGACAAGTCTACGAGCAGTACTTC. This gives the protein CAISAGQVYEQYF.

The V gene is TRBV18, the J gene TRBJ1-1; D remains unclear. V was cut by 3 bases and J by 3 bases, with 14 bases left in between. This CDR3 region has 15 residues. CDR1 and CDR2 from the germline V gene are KGHSH and LQKENI. The CDR3 is CASSPGTVLHTEAFF. DNA of the CDR3: TGTGCCAGCTCACCGGGAACAGTCCTTCACACTGAAGCTTTCTTT.

The CDR3 is CANRPKGLLLDTQYF. The CDR3 nucleotides are TGTGCCAACAGACCTAAGGGACTTCTCTTGGATACGCAGTATTTT. The genes are TRBV12-3 or TRBV12-4 and TRBJ2-3; weak D call: TRBD2 (6 bases). The CDR3 consists of 15 residues. The V end lost 10 bases, the J end lost 6 bases, and 23 bases lay between the germline ends.

V gene TRBV29-1 combines with J gene TRBJ2-2; 10 bases fit TRBD2. The CDR3 totals 14 residues. In germline, CDR1 is SQVTM, CDR2 ANQGSEA. Unmatched junction bases numbered 2, after V lost 3 bases and J lost 4 bases. The chain's CDR3 is CSVDASGSTGELFF. Here the CDR3 DNA reads TGCAGCGTTGATGCTAGCGGGAGCACCGGGGAGCTGTTTTTT.

The V and J genes are TRBV5-1 and TRBJ2-7; perhaps D is TRBD1 or TRBD2 (6 bases each). Per the germline V gene, CDR1 is SGHRS and CDR2 is YFSETQ. Trimming removed 1 base at V and 9 bases at J, with 11 bases between. The CDR3 contains 12 residues. The DNA of the CDR3 is TGCGCCAGCAGCTTGTCCGGGGGCGGGCAGTACTTC. It encodes CASSLSGGGQYF.

This clonotype has a handful of counts. V is TRBV3-1 and J is TRBJ2-4, with TRBD1 matching 8 bases. Germline V gene lookup returns CDR1 LGHDT and CDR2 YNNKEL (reference sequence). Unmatched junction bases numbered 10, after V lost 5 bases and J lost 13 bases. This CDR3 has 13 amino acids. The DNA for the CDR3 is TGTGCCAGCAGCTCTCGACAGGGGAATGAGCAGTACTTC. Residues: CASSSRQGNEQYF. The entire variable domain, with the rest obtained from reference TRBV3-1 and TRBJ2-4, is as follows: DTAVSQTPKYLVTQMGNDKSIKCEQNLGHDTMYWYKQDSKKFLKIMFSYNNKELIINETVPNRFSPKSPDKAHLNLHINSLELGDSAVYFCASSSRQGNEQYFGAGTRLSVL.

The genes are TRBV5-1 and TRBJ2-2, with D perhaps being TRBD1 or TRBD2 (6 bases each). The ends were cut back, 4 bases at V and 1 base at J, with 11 bases in the middle. Looked up from germline, CDR1 is SGHRS and CDR2 is YFSETQ. There are 15 residues in the CDR3. DNA of the CDR3: TGCGCCAGCAGCGACGGGGGACAGAACACCGGGGAGCTGTTTTTT. Translating it yields CASSDGGQNTGELFF.

The sample holds many counts of this clonotype. V gene TRBV10-2 combines with J gene TRBJ2-1; 8 positions match TRBD2. The J segment lost 3 bases and the V segment lost 1 base, leaving 2 bases of the junction unmatched. Germline loops: CDR1 WSHSY, CDR2 SAAADI. The CDR3 has 15 residues. DNA for the CDR3: TGCGCCAGCAGTGAGTTCGGGAGGGTCTACAATGAGCAGTTCTTC. Amino acid sequence: CASSEFGRVYNEQFF.

The gene calls are TRBV5-1 and TRBJ1-1; 7 positions match TRBD1. CDR3 length: 14 residues. In germline, CDR1 is SGHRS, CDR2 YFSETQ. Trimming took 3 bases from V and 4 from J; bases not matched to a gene: 6. CDR3 region: CASSSNRGFTEAFF. The CDR3 DNA is TGCGCCAGCAGCTCAAACAGGGGATTCACTGAAGCTTTCTTT.

The chain combines TRBV19 with TRBJ1-2; D call uncertain. This CDR3 region has 10 residues. CDR1 is LNHDA and CDR2 is SQIVND in the germline V gene (reference sequence). Trimming took 7 bases from V and 6 from J, leaving 6 bases between them. The CDR3: CASTFNGYTF. CDR3 bases: TGTGCCAGTACTTTCAATGGCTACACCTTC.

V and J are TRBV7-2 and TRBJ2-7, with 9 nucleotides matching TRBD2. The CDR3 sequence is 15 residues long. The V segment lost 1 base and the J segment 5 bases; nucleotides outside the gene matches: 6. Germline V gene lookup returns CDR1 SGHTA and CDR2 FQGNSA. CDR3 residues: CASSLELAGYDEQYF. The CDR3 DNA reads as TGTGCCAGCAGCTTAGAGCTAGCGGGGTACGACGAGCAGTACTTC.

This chain uses TRBV5-1 with TRBJ2-3; D ambiguous. Germline V gene lookup returns CDR1 SGHRS and CDR2 YFSETQ. This CDR3 spans 13 amino acids. V was clipped by 2 bases and J by 10 bases, with 14 bases between them. CDR3 sequence: CASSLASRSAQYF. As DNA, the CDR3 is TGCGCCAGCAGCTTAGCTTCTCGCTCGGCGCAGTATTTT.

As concerns this clonotype: Given a much more abundant clone one base away, this may be a read error. This chain connects TRBV29-1 to TRBJ2-5, with D tentatively TRBD2 (6 bases). The CDR3 is 16 residues long. Per the germline V gene, CDR1 is SQVTM and CDR2 is ANQGSEA. The germline V and J ends were trimmed by 2 bases and 11 bases, with 27 bases remaining between them. CDR3 residues: CSVEPGGTRAYNEQYF. The CDR3 DNA reads TGCAGCGTTGAACCTGGAGGGACGCGAGCCTACAATGAGCAGTACTTC. Variable domain in full (rest from reference TRBV29-1 and TRBJ2-5): SAVISQKPSRDICQRGTSLTIQCQVDSQVTMMFWYRQQPGQSLTLIATANQGSEATYESGFVIDKFPISRPNLTFSTLTVSNMSPEDSSIYLCSVEPGGTRAYNEQYFGPGTRLLVL.

This chain uses TRBV29-1 with TRBJ1-1; TRBD1 might be the D (5 bases). The CDR3 loop spans 13 amino acids. From germline, CDR1 is SQVTM and CDR2 ANQGSEA. V lost 7 bases and J 2 bases, leaving 14 bases between the germline ends. The CDR3 region is CSAAQGGNTEAFF. CDR3 DNA sequence: TGCAGCGCCGCCCAGGGTGGTAACACTGAAGCTTTCTTT.

The chain is built from TRBV7-9 and TRBJ2-7, with D possibly TRBD2 on 7 matching bases. Germline V gives CDR1 SEHNR, CDR2 FQNEAQ (reference sequence). CDR3 length: 16 amino acids. The V gene lost 5 bases and the J gene lost 2 bases, with 19 bases spanning the gap. CDR3 DNA: TGTGCCAGCAGCCCTTTTGGGGGGGGCAAAACCTACGAGCAGTACTTC. It is translated as CASSPFGGGKTYEQYF. Full variable domain (missing parts from reference TRBV7-9 and TRBJ2-7): DTGVSQNPRHKITKRGQNVTFRCDPISEHNRLYWYRQTLGQGPEFLTYFQNEAQLEKSRLLSDRFSAERPKGSFSTLEIQRTEQGDSAMYLCASSPFGGGKTYEQYFGPGTRLTVT.